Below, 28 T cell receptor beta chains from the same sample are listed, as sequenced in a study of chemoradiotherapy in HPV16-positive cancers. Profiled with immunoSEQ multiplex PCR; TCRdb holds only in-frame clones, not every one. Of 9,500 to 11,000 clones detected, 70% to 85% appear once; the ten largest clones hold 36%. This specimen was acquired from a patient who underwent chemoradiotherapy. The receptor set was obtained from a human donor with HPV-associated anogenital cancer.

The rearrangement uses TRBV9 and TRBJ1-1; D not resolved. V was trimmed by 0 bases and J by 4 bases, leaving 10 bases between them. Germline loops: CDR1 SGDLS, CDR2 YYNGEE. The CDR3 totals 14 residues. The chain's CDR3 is CASSVALSSTEAFF. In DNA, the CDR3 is TGTGCCAGCAGCGTAGCTCTCAGCAGCACTGAAGCTTTCTTT.

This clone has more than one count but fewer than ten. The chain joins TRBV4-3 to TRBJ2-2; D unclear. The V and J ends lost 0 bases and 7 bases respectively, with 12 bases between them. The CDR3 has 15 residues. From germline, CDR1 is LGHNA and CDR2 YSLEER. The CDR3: CASSQEPNSDGELFF. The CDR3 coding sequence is TGCGCCAGCAGCCAAGAACCGAACTCGGACGGGGAGCTGTTTTTT.

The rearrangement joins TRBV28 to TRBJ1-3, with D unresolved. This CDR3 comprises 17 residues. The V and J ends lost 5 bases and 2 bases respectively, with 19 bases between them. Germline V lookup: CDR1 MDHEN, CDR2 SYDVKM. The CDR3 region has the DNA TGTGCCAGCAGTCCGCCATTAGTCCGAGGGACTGGAAACACCATATATTTT. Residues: CASSPPLVRGTGNTIYF. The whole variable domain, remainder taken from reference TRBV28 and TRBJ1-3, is DVKVTQSSRYLVKRTGEKVFLECVQDMDHENMFWYRQDPGLGLRLIYFSYDVKMKEKGDIPEGYSVSREKKERFSLILESASTNQTSMYLCASSPPLVRGTGNTIYFGEGSWLTVV.

The CDR3 here is CASSTQHRARGYTF. The CDR3 DNA reads TGTGCCAGCAGCACTCAACACAGGGCTCGCGGCTACACCTTC. The gene calls are TRBV7-8 and TRBJ1-2; a weak D match, TRBD1 (6 bases). The germline CDR1 and CDR2 sequences are SGHVS and FQNEAQ. Between the trimmed V and J ends, which lost 5 bases and 8 bases, there was a span of 18 bases. The CDR3 totals 14 residues.

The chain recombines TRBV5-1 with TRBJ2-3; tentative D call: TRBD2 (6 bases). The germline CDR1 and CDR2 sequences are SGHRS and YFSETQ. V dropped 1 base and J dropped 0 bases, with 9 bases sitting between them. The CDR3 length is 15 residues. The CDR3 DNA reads TGCGCCAGCAGCTTGAACGGGGGTAGCACAGATACGCAGTATTTT. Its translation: CASSLNGGSTDTQYF.

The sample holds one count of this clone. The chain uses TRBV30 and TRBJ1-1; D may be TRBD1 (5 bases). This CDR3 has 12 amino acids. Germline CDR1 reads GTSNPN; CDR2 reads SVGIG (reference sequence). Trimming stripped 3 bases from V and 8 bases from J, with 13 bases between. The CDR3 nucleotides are TGTGCCTGGAGCAGACAGATGGGAGAAGCTTTCTTT. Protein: CAWSRQMGEAFF.

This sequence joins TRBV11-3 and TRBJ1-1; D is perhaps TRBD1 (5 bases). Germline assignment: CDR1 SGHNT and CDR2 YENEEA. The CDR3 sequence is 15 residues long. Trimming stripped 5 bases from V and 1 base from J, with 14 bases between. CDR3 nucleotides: TGTGCCAGCAGCCTCAGGGCGACCCAGAACACTGAAGCTTTCTTT. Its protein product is CASSLRATQNTEAFF.

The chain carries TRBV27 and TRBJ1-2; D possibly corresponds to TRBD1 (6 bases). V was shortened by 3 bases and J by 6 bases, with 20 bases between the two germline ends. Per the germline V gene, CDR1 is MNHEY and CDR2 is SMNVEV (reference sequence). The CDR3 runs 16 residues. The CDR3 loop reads CASSFLKAGQTDGYTF. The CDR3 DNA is TGTGCCAGCAGTTTCTTGAAAGCGGGACAAACAGATGGCTACACCTTC.

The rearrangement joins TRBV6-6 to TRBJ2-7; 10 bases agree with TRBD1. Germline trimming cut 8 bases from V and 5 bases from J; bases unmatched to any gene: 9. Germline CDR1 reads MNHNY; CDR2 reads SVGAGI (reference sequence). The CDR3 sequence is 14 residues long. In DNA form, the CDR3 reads TGTGCCAGCGCTCCCCCGGGACAGGGGCACGAGCAGTACTTC. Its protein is CASAPPGQGHEQYF.

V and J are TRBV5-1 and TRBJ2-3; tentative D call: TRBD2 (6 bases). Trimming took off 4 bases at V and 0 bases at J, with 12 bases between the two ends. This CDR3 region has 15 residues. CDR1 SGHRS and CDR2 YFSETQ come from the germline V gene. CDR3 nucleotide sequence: TGCGCCAGCAGCGCGGACGCGGGAAGCACAGATACGCAGTATTTT. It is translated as CASSADAGSTDTQYF.

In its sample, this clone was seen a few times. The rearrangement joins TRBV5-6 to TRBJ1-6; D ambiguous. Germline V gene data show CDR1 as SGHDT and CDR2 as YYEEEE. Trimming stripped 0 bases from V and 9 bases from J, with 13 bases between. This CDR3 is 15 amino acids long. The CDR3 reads CASSLERVTRSPLHF. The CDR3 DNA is TGTGCCAGCAGCTTGGAACGAGTCACCCGTTCACCCCTCCACTTT.

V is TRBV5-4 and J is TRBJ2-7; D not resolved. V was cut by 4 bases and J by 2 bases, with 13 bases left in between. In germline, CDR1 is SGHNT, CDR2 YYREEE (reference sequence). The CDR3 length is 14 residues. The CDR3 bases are TGTGCCAGCAGCCTCTGGGGTCCTCCCTACGAGCAGTACTTC. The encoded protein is CASSLWGPPYEQYF.

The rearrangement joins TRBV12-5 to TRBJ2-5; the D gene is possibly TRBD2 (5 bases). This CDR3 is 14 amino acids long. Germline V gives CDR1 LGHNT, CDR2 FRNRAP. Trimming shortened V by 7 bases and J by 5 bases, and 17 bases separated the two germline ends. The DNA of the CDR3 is TGTGCTAGTGAGCCTTCTAGCCCTCCGGAGACCCAGTACTTC. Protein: CASEPSSPPETQYF.

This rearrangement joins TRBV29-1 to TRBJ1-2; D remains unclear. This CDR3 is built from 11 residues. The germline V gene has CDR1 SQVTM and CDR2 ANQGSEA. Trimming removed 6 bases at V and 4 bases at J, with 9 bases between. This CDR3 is CSVPRGYGYTF. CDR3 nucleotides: TGCAGCGTGCCCCGGGGCTATGGCTACACCTTC.

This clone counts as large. The CDR3 here is CASSPLGGAGANVLTF. The CDR3 bases are TGTGCCAGCAGCCCCTTGGGGGGAGCTGGGGCCAACGTCCTGACTTTC. The V gene is TRBV9, the J gene TRBJ2-6, with D tentatively TRBD2 (6 bases). Germline CDR1 and CDR2: SGDLS and YYNGEE. The CDR3 spans 16 residues. V was clipped by 4 bases and J by 2 bases, with 13 bases between them.

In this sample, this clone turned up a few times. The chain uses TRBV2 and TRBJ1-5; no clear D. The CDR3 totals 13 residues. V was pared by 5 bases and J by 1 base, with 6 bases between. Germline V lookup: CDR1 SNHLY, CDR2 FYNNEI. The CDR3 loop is CASSWGSNQPQHF. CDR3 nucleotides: TGTGCCAGCAGTTGGGGAAGCAATCAGCCCCAGCATTTT.

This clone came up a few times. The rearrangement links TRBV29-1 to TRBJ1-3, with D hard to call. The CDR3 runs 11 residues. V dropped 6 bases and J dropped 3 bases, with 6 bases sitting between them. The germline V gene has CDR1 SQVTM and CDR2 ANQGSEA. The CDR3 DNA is TGCAGCGTCCTAAGTGGAAACACCATATATTTT. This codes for CSVLSGNTIYF.

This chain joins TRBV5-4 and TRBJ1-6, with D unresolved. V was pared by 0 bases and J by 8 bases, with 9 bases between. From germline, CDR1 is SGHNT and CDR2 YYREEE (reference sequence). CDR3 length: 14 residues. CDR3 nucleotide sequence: TGTGCCAGCAGCTTGGGCCAGGAGGATTCACCCCTCCACTTT. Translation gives CASSLGQEDSPLHF.

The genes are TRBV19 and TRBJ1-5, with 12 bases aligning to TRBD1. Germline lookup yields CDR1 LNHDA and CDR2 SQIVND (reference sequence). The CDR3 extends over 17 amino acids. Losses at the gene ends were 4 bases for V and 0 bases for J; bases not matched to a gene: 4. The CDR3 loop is CASSRGQGAYSNQPQHF. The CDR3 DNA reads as TGTGCCAGTAGTAGGGGACAGGGGGCATATAGCAATCAGCCCCAGCATTTT. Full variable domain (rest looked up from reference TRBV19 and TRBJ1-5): DGGITQSPKYLFRKEGQNVTLSCEQNLNHDAMYWYRQDPGQGLRLIYYSQIVNDFQKGDIAEGYSVSREKKESFPLTVTSAQKNPTAFYLCASSRGQGAYSNQPQHFGDGTRLSIL.

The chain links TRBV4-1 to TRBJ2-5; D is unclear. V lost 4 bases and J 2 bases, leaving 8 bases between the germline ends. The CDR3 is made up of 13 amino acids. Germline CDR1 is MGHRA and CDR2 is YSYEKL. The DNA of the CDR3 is TGCGCCAGCAGCCTACAGATTCAAGAGACCCAGTACTTC. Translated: CASSLQIQETQYF.

CDR3 sequence reads: CASSLAGDGNIQYF. The CDR3 DNA reads as TGCGCCAGCAGCTTGGCCGGGGACGGAAACATTCAGTACTTC. The gene calls are TRBV5-1 and TRBJ2-4; tentatively, D is TRBD1 or TRBD2 (5 bases each). Trimming removed 0 bases from V and 6 bases from J, with 10 bases in between. The CDR3 contains 14 residues. CDR1 is SGHRS, CDR2 YFSETQ, per germline.

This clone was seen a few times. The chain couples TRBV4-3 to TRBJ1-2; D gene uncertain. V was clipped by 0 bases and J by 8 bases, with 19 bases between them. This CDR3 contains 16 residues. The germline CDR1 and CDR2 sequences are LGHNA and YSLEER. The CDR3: CASSQDHPGSSMGYTF. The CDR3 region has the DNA TGCGCCAGCAGCCAAGATCATCCAGGATCTTCTATGGGCTACACCTTC.

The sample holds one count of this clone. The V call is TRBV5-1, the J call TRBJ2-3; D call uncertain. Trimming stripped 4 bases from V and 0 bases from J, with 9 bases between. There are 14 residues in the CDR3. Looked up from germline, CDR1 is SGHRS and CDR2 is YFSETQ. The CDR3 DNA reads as TGCGCCAGCAGCGCGACGAGTAGCACAGATACGCAGTATTTT. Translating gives CASSATSSTDTQYF.

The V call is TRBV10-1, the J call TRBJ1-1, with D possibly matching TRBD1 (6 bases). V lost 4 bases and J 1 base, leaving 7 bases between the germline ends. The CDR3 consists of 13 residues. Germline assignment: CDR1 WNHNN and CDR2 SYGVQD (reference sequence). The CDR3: CASSAGANTEAFF. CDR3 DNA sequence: TGCGCCAGCAGTGCAGGGGCGAACACTGAAGCTTTCTTT.

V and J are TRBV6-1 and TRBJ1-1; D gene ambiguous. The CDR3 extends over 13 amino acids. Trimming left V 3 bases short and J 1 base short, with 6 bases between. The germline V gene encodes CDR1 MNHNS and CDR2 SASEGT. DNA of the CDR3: TGTGCCAGCAGTGATTGGGGGAACACTGAAGCTTTCTTT. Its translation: CASSDWGNTEAFF.

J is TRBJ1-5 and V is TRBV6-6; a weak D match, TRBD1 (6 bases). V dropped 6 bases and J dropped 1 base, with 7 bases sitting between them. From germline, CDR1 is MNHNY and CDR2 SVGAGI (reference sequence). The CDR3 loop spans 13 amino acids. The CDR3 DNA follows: TGTGCCAGCAGCGGACAGAGCAATCAGCCCCAGCATTTT. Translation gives CASSGQSNQPQHF.

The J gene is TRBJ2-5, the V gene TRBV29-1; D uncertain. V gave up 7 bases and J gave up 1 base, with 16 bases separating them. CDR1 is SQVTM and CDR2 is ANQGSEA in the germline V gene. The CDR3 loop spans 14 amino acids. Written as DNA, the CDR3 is TGCAGCGCCCTCTCCATAAGAGCCCAAGAGACCCAGTACTTC. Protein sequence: CSALSIRAQETQYF. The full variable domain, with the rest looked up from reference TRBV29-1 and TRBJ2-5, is SAVISQKPSRDICQRGTSLTIQCQVDSQVTMMFWYRQQPGQSLTLIATANQGSEATYESGFVIDKFPISRPNLTFSTLTVSNMSPEDSSIYLCSALSIRAQETQYFGPGTRLLVL.

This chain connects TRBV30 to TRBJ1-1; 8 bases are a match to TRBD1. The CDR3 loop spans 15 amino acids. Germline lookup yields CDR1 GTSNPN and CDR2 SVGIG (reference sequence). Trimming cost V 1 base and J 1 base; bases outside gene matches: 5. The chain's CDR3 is CAWSAQTGANTEAFF. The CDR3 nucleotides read TGTGCCTGGAGTGCTCAGACAGGGGCGAACACTGAAGCTTTCTTT.